One and the same sample provided the 13 T cell receptor beta chains below, sequenced in a study of response to subunit inactivated influenza vaccine. Via MiXCR, TCRdb re-called the RT-PCR reads, giving one row per CDR3 protein. The sample includes 800,000 or so distinct CDR3 sequences, around 21% seen only once; the top ten take roughly a tenth. The sample was PBMCs from blood, taken more than 4 days after vaccination. The receptors originated from a man aged 45-60 years who received an inactivated influenza vaccine.

The V gene is TRBV11-2, the J gene TRBJ2-7; D unclear. CDR1 is SGHAT, CDR2 FQNNGV, per germline. The CDR3 contains 14 residues. Trimming left V 5 bases short and J 1 base short, with 12 bases between. The CDR3 is CASSLRRVSYEQYF. In DNA, the CDR3 is TGTGCCAGCAGCCTCCGTAGGGTTTCCTACGAGCAGTACTTC.

The chain couples TRBV7-6 to TRBJ1-4; no clear D gene. V dropped 4 bases and J dropped 3 bases, with 12 bases sitting between them. CDR1 and CDR2 from the germline V gene are SGHVS and FNYEAQ. This CDR3 spans 15 amino acids. CDR3 nucleotides: TGTGCCAGCAGCTCCTCACCGCGCTCTAATGAAAAACTGTTTTTT. Residues: CASSSSPRSNEKLFF.

The chain couples TRBV3-1 to TRBJ1-5; D is uncertain. The length of the CDR3 is 14 residues. V shed 4 bases and J shed 11 bases, with 18 bases lying between them. CDR1 is LGHDT and CDR2 is YNNKEL in the germline V gene (reference sequence). The CDR3 region has the DNA TGTGCCAGCAGCCCCCTCCAGGATTCTGCGGCCCAGCATTTT. This sequence encodes CASSPLQDSAAQHF.

This clonotype was detected a few times. The chain recombines TRBV10-1 with TRBJ2-2; 7 bases match TRBD1. CDR3 length equals 16 residues. V was clipped by 3 bases and J by 1 base; unmatched bases: 5. Germline assignment: CDR1 WNHNN and CDR2 SYGVQD (reference sequence). Written as DNA, the CDR3 is TGCGCCAGCAGTGACTTGGGACAGTTGAACACCGGGGAGCTGTTTTTT. Protein product: CASSDLGQLNTGELFF.

This clonotype has only a few counts. The chain links TRBV20-1 to TRBJ2-7; D might be TRBD2 (5 bases). V dropped 1 base and J dropped 6 bases, with 19 bases sitting between them. Germline V gene sequence: CDR1 DFQATT, CDR2 SNEGSKA (reference sequence). There are 15 residues in the CDR3. CDR3 sequence: CSARGRAGVAGEQYF. The CDR3 DNA follows: TGCAGTGCTAGAGGCCGTGCCGGGGTGGCGGGCGAGCAGTACTTC.

The chain is built from TRBV5-1 and TRBJ2-3, with D maybe TRBD2 (5 bases). This CDR3 is 16 amino acids long. V was pared by 1 base and J by 2 bases, with 14 bases between. Germline CDR1 reads SGHRS; CDR2 reads YFSETQ. The CDR3 nucleotides read TGCGCCAGCAGCTTGCGAGACAAGCGGTCCACAGATACGCAGTATTTT. Amino acids: CASSLRDKRSTDTQYF.

As to this clonotype: Just one base apart from a much larger clone, this may be a read error. The chain has TRBV3-1 and TRBJ1-2; D may be TRBD1 (6 bases). Trimming pared 2 bases from V and 6 bases from J, leaving 19 bases between. The CDR3 runs 16 residues. Germline loops: CDR1 LGHDT, CDR2 YNNKEL (reference sequence). CDR3 sequence reads: CASSQRWGGPGHGYTF. In DNA form, the CDR3 reads TGTGCCAGCAGCCAACGTTGGGGGGGGCCGGGCCATGGCTACACCTTC.

Worth noting for this clonotype: This may be a read error, as it is one base from a much larger clone. This chain uses TRBV29-1 with TRBJ1-3; no definite D call. CDR3 length: 13 residues. The germline V gene has CDR1 SQVTM and CDR2 ANQGSEA. The CDR3 loop is CSVGSMGGITIYF. The CDR3 DNA sequence: TGCAGCGTGGGATCCATGGGTGGAATCACCATATATTTT.

The V gene is TRBV6-2 or TRBV6-3, the J gene TRBJ2-2; weak D call: TRBD2 (6 bases). The CDR3 totals 12 residues. Germline V gives CDR1 MNHEY, CDR2 SVGEGT. The ends were cut back, 8 bases at V and 13 bases at J, with 17 bases in the middle. DNA of the CDR3: TGTGCCAGCGGCGGACTAACCCATGGGCTGTTTTTT. Residues: CASGGLTHGLFF.

This clonotype has just a few counts. CDR3 region: CASSQVFISGRSTDTQYF. CDR3 DNA sequence: TGTGCCAGCAGCCAAGTGTTTATTAGCGGGCGAAGCACAGATACGCAGTATTTT. This sequence joins TRBV4-2 and TRBJ2-3, with TRBD2 matching over 7 bases. V trimming: 1 base; J trimming: 0 bases; junction bases outside the gene matches: 10. Germline CDR1 reads LGHNA; CDR2 reads YNFKEQ. The CDR3 contains 18 residues.

The V and J genes are TRBV12-3 or TRBV12-4 and TRBJ1-1, with D unclear. V shed 2 bases and J shed 7 bases, with 8 bases lying between them. The CDR3 covers 12 residues. Here the CDR3 DNA reads TGTGCCAGCAGTTTACGACCGTTTGAAGCTTTCTTT. This translates into CASSLRPFEAFF.

The V gene is TRBV20-1, the J gene TRBJ2-3; 10 positions match TRBD1. Per germline, CDR1 DFQATT and CDR2 SNEGSKA (reference sequence). Unmatched junction bases numbered 6, after V lost 3 bases and J lost 3 bases. The CDR3 has 15 residues. The CDR3: CSARTRQGATDTQYF. The CDR3 bases are TGCAGTGCTAGGACACGACAGGGGGCAACAGATACGCAGTATTTT.

The chain couples TRBV4-1 to TRBJ2-2; 10 bases map to TRBD2. The CDR3 spans 19 residues. From germline, CDR1 is MGHRA and CDR2 YSYEKL. Germline trimming cut 4 bases from V and 0 bases from J; bases unmatched to any gene: 11. For the CDR3, the DNA is TGCGCCAGCAGCCTGAGAAGGACTAGCGGATTCGCGAACACCGGGGAGCTGTTTTTT. Translating gives CASSLRRTSGFANTGELFF.